This T cell receptor (beta chain) was identified in a study of patients and donors after allogeneic stem cell transplantation. TCRdb independently ran MiXCR on the RT-PCR reads; one entry per CDR3 protein. The sample gives about 87,000 distinct CDR3 sequences, roughly 5.1% of which show up once; 2.6% is in the top ten. Many counts were recorded for this clonotype. The CDR3 has 15 amino acids. V lost 2 bases and J 4 bases, leaving 12 bases between the germline ends. CDR1 and CDR2 (germline): SGHAT, FQNNGV. This TCR came from a human donor who was either an allogeneic HSCT recipient or a stem cell or donor lymphocyte infusion donor (not recorded which). It is not recorded whose cells these are; they may come from a transplant donor. The gene calls are TRBV11-2 and TRBJ2-1; a possible D gene is TRBD2 (6 bases). Material: blood, either unsorted or a sorted T cell fraction (not recorded which). The CDR3 DNA sequence: TGTGCCAGCAGCTTAAGCATAGCGGAGTACAATGAGCAGTTCTTC. Translating it yields CASSLSIAEYNEQFF.